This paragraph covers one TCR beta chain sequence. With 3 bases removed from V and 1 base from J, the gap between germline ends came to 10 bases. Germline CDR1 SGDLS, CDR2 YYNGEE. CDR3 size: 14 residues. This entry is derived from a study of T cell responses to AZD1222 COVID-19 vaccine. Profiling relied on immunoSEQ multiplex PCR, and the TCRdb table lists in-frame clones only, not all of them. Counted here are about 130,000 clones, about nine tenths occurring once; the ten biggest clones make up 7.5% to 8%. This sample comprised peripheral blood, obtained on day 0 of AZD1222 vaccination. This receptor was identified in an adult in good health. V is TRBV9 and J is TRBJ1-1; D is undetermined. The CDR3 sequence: CASSAGNANTEAFF. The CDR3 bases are TGTGCCAGCAGCGCAGGTAACGCGAACACTGAAGCTTTCTTT.